Listed below are T cell receptor beta chains from one sample, sequenced in a study of OX40 agonist ivuxolimab in advanced cancers. Some clones are missing from TCRdb's copy, which holds only in-frame ones; the method was immunoSEQ multiplex PCR. The repertoire includes approximately 75,000 clones, about 92% of them detected once, and under 0.4% sits in the top ten. The material was CD4+ or CD8+ T cells sorted from blood, obtained in a trial of the OX40 agonist ivuxolimab. All receptors derive from an adult with an advanced solid tumor such as melanoma, head and neck, liver or kidney cancer. CDR3s include the opening cysteine and the closing phenylalanine or tryptophan. D genes are given only for firm matches. Clone sizes are given selectively: once, few, many, or a class where the clone is expanded.

abundance,d_gene,v_gene,j_gene,CDR3aa,CDR3nt
.,.,TRBV5-8,TRBJ2-2,CASSYDRPNTGELFF,TGTGCCAGCAGCTACGACAGACCGAACACCGGGGAGCTGTTTTTT
.,.,TRBV19,TRBJ1-5,CASSIDAQPTQPQHF,TGTGCCAGTAGTATAGATGCACAGCCGACTCAGCCCCAGCATTTT
few,.,TRBV27,TRBJ1-6,CASRRNQGNSPLHF,TGTGCCAGCAGAAGGAACCAGGGGAATTCACCCCTCCACTTT
.,TRBD2,TRBV14,TRBJ2-3,CASSLGLAGVPDTQYF,TGTGCCAGCAGCCTGGGACTAGCGGGAGTCCCAGATACGCAGTATTTT
once,TRBD1,TRBV6-5,TRBJ1-5,CASSYGTGGNQPQHF,TGTGCCAGCAGTTACGGGACAGGGGGCAACCAGCCCCAGCATTTT
once,TRBD2,TRBV7-2,TRBJ2-2,CASSAGLAESANTGELFF,TGTGCCAGCAGCGCGGGACTAGCGGAGTCCGCGAACACCGGGGAGCTGTTTTTT
few,.,TRBV5-8,TRBJ2-1,CASSSGSSSYNEQFF,TGTGCCAGCAGCTCGGGATCGAGCTCCTACAATGAGCAGTTCTTC
.,TRBD1,TRBV6-1,TRBJ2-5,CASSTVGTGKETQYF,TGTGCCAGTTCCACCGTGGGGACAGGGAAAGAGACCCAGTACTTC
.,TRBD1,TRBV7-8,TRBJ2-5,CASSTRGRRETQYF,TGTGCCAGCAGCACCAGGGGGCGTCGAGAGACCCAGTACTTC
.,.,TRBV7-6,TRBJ1-6,CASSLASSYNSPLHF,TGTGCCAGCAGCTTAGCGAGCTCCTATAATTCACCCCTCCACTTT
.,TRBD2,TRBV5-1,TRBJ2-2,CASSLAGGLAGSRELFF,TGCGCCAGCAGCTTGGCAGGGGGACTAGCGGGGTCGAGGGAGCTGTTTTTT
few,TRBD2,TRBV18,TRBJ2-7,CASSPREGSEQYF,TGTGCCAGCTCTCCGAGGGAGGGTTCCGAGCAGTACTTC
.,TRBD1,TRBV18,TRBJ2-1,CASSPPGTGPTYNEQFF,TGTGCCAGCTCACCACCGGGGACAGGACCTACCTACAATGAGCAGTTCTTC
.,.,TRBV2,TRBJ1-5,CASTDQGLGQPQHF,TGTGCCAGCACCGACCAGGGTTTGGGTCAGCCCCAGCATTTT
.,TRBD1,TRBV18,TRBJ2-4,CASSPPGQGANIQYF,TGTGCCAGCTCACCACCGGGACAGGGGGCTAATATTCAGTACTTC
.,.,TRBV10-2,TRBJ1-1,CASSSFSGNTEAFF,TGCGCCAGCAGTTCGTTTTCAGGGAACACTGAAGCTTTCTTT
.,.,TRBV5-1,TRBJ2-5,CASRTQGGETQYF,TGCGCCAGCCGGACACAGGGTGGAGAGACCCAGTACTTC
.,.,TRBV28,TRBJ1-4,CATFQGSNEKLFF,TGTGCCACCTTTCAGGGGTCTAATGAAAAACTGTTTTTT
.,.,TRBV6-1,TRBJ1-2,CASSEGQAPNYGYTF,TGTGCCAGCAGTGAAGGGCAGGCCCCTAACTATGGCTACACCTTC
.,.,TRBV7-2,TRBJ2-3,CASSPRQGGGDTDTLYF,TGTGCCAGCAGCCCCCGACAAGGGGGCGGGGACACAGATACGCTGTATTTT
.,TRBD1,TRBV19,TRBJ2-2,CASKGQGAVGELFF,TGTGCCAGTAAGGGACAGGGGGCGGTCGGGGAGCTGTTTTTT
.,TRBD1,TRBV30,TRBJ1-3,CAWSGGQGGNTIYF,TGTGCCTGGAGTGGGGGACAGGGAGGAAACACCATATATTTT
.,.,TRBV7-3,TRBJ2-7,CASSAAIGYEQYF,TGTGCCAGCAGCGCCGCTATAGGCTACGAGCAGTACTTC
once,.,TRBV6-5,TRBJ1-1,CASIPRGKTNTEAFF,TGTGCCAGCATTCCCCGGGGGAAGACGAACACTGAAGCTTTCTTT
.,.,TRBV27,TRBJ2-7,CASSPFVGTQSYEQYF,TGTGCCAGCAGTCCCTTTGTTGGGACACAATCCTACGAGCAGTACTTC
.,.,TRBV30,TRBJ2-1,CAWSSSGSYNEQFF,TGTGCCTGGAGTTCAAGCGGGTCCTACAATGAGCAGTTCTTC
.,.,TRBV10-1,TRBJ2-1,CASSERGRGPTDEQFF,TGCGCCAGCAGTGAGAGGGGGCGGGGCCCTACGGATGAGCAGTTCTTC
once,TRBD1,TRBV6-5,TRBJ1-2,CASSKGTGVWYGYTF,TGTGCCAGCAGTAAAGGGACAGGGGTTTGGTATGGCTACACCTTC
.,.,TRBV20-1,TRBJ2-3,CSARDADTQYF,TGCAGTGCTAGAGACGCGGATACGCAGTATTTT
.,.,TRBV12-5,TRBJ2-7,CASSRSPYEQYF,TGTGCTAGTTCCCGGAGCCCCTACGAGCAGTACTTC